Below, 14 T cell receptor beta chains from the same sample are listed, as sequenced in a study of T cell repertoires in cytomegalovirus infection (dated 2019 in TCRdb). Sequencer: Illumina HiSeq 1500. The public reads were quality trimmed at Q25 with fastp and then assembled into clones with MiXCR by TCRdb, keeping productive beta chains. CDR3 protein duplicates are merged, each entry listing the most common genes and DNA. A total of 900,000 to 950,000 distinct CDR3 sequences appear in this sample, less than 35% of them only once. Together, the top ten hold roughly 13% of the sample. The antigens these receptors bind are not known. The sample's treatment or condition label, in plain terms: in vitro stimulation with specific CMV peptide epitopes to enrich CMV-specific T cells. The specimen comprised cultured CD8+ T cells from PBMCs, sampled from culture after CMV antigen stimulation. The receptors stem from a human donor in good health (CMV status not recorded). Some clones in this sample may be carry-over from other donors' samples.

This clonotype has a handful of counts. The chain couples TRBV11-2 to TRBJ2-5; 8 nucleotides line up with TRBD2. Unmatched junction bases numbered 12, after V lost 1 base and J lost 2 bases. This CDR3 has 18 residues. CDR1 is SGHAT and CDR2 is FQNNGV in the germline V gene. CDR3 nucleotides: TGTGCCAGCAGCTTAGGATTTTGGAGCGGGGGTTCTCAAGAGACCCAGTACTTC. Protein product: CASSLGFWSGGSQETQYF.

This clonotype was detected only a few times. The genes are TRBV19 and TRBJ1-1, with 9 bases identical to TRBD1. CDR3 size: 13 residues. Germline CDR1 LNHDA, CDR2 SQIVND (reference sequence). J lost 7 bases, V lost 4 bases, and 4 bases had no gene match. The CDR3 region is CASSTRTGDEAFF. CDR3 in DNA: TGTGCCAGTAGTACCAGGACAGGGGATGAAGCTTTCTTT.

This clonotype was detected ten times or more. This chain uses TRBV7-9 with TRBJ1-2; no definite D call. The CDR3 contains 14 residues. Germline V gene lookup returns CDR1 SEHNR and CDR2 FQNEAQ (reference sequence). Trimming removed 6 bases from V and 8 bases from J, with 19 bases in between. The CDR3 is CASSSNLRVYGYTF. CDR3 coding DNA: TGTGCCAGCAGTTCTAACCTAAGGGTATACGGCTACACCTTC.

The chain joins TRBV15 to TRBJ2-3; 9 bases are shared with TRBD2. Germline trimming cut 3 bases from V and 3 bases from J; bases unmatched to any gene: 10. CDR1 LNHNV and CDR2 YYDKDF come from the germline V gene (reference sequence). The CDR3 contains 17 residues. DNA of the CDR3: TGTGCCACCAGCAGGTCCCGGGGGACTAGCCCTACAGATACGCAGTATTTT. Amino acid sequence: CATSRSRGTSPTDTQYF.

A word on this clonotype: A read error may account for a junction end that differs from germline. The chain employs TRBV10-1 and TRBJ2-1, with D tentatively TRBD2 (5 bases). The CDR3 runs to 11 residues. Germline V CDR1 and CDR2: WNHNN, SYGVQD (reference sequence). The CDR3 region has the DNA TGTGCCAGCAGCGGACTTTCGGAGCAGTTCTTC. Residues: CASSGLSEQFF.

DNA for the CDR3: TGTGCCAGCAGCACCACAGGGGAGGGGTTCTACGAGCAGTACTTC. It encodes CASSTTGEGFYEQYF. The rearrangement links TRBV7-2 to TRBJ2-7; either TRBD1 or TRBD2 may fit D (7 bases each). Germline V lookup: CDR1 SGHTA, CDR2 FQGNSA. This CDR3 contains 15 residues. V was pared by 5 bases and J by 3 bases, with 17 bases between.

The CDR3 protein is CASTLTPQEIHEQYF. For the CDR3, the DNA is TGTGCCAGCACCCTCACCCCACAGGAGATCCACGAGCAGTACTTC. This chain links TRBV27 with TRBJ2-7; weak D call: TRBD1 (5 bases). The germline V and J ends were trimmed by 7 bases and 5 bases, with 21 bases remaining between them. Germline CDR1 and CDR2: MNHEY and SMNVEV (reference sequence). The CDR3 loop spans 15 amino acids.

The J gene is TRBJ2-5, the V gene TRBV7-9; D unclear. This CDR3 has 12 amino acids. The germline gives CDR1 SEHNR, CDR2 FQNEAQ (reference sequence). The V end lost 5 bases, the J end lost 5 bases, and 9 bases lay between the germline ends. CDR3 amino acids: CASSTGRETQYF. CDR3 DNA sequence: TGTGCCAGCAGCACCGGTAGGGAGACCCAGTACTTC. Variable domain in full (rest from reference TRBV7-9 and TRBJ2-5): DTGVSQNPRHKITKRGQNVTFRCDPISEHNRLYWYRQTLGQGPEFLTYFQNEAQLEKSRLLSDRFSAERPKGSFSTLEIQRTEQGDSAMYLCASSTGRETQYFGPGTRLLVL.

The chain links TRBV4-3 to TRBJ1-5; the match to TRBD1 covers 7 bases. This CDR3 is 16 amino acids long. Germline V gene lookup returns CDR1 LGHNA and CDR2 YSLEER. V dropped 0 bases and J dropped 8; count of bases not matched to a gene: 10. CDR3 nucleotides: TGCGCCAGCAGCCAAGAGCTAGGGGGCAGAGGGAAGCCCCAGCATTTT. Protein product: CASSQELGGRGKPQHF.

Concerning this clonotype itself: A junction end diverges from the germline sequence, so it may reflect a read error. This chain uses TRBV7-7 with TRBJ2-1; 14 nucleotides line up with TRBD2. CDR1 SSHAT and CDR2 FNYEAQ come from the germline V gene (reference sequence). This CDR3 comprises 15 residues. CDR3 coding DNA: TGTGCTAGCAGCGAGACTAGCGGGGGGGGAGGTGAGCAGTTCTTC. As protein: CASSETSGGGGEQFF.

J is TRBJ1-2 and V is TRBV27; D unclear. The CDR3 totals 17 residues. CDR1 is MNHEY, CDR2 SMNVEV, per germline (reference sequence). V lost 0 bases, J lost 8 bases, and 22 bases lay in between. CDR3 residues: CASSLSPLDRFGGGYTF. CDR3 bases: TGTGCCAGCAGTTTATCCCCTCTCGACCGTTTCGGTGGGGGCTACACCTTC.

The chain has TRBV19 and TRBJ2-7; TRBD2 aligns across 10 bases. The CDR3 is 15 residues long. Per germline, CDR1 LNHDA and CDR2 SQIVND (reference sequence). With V trimmed by 5 bases and J by 1 base, 5 bases remained unmatched. CDR3 coding DNA: TGTGCCAGTAGTGTACTAGCGGGGCATTCCTACGAGCAGTACTTC. Its protein product is CASSVLAGHSYEQYF.

The chain carries TRBV7-3 and TRBJ2-6; 9 nucleotides match TRBD2. V lost 3 bases, J lost 0 bases, and 3 bases stayed unmatched. This CDR3 is built from 17 residues. Germline assignment: CDR1 SGHTA and CDR2 FQGTGA. The CDR3 region is CASSFSGGNSGANVLTF. CDR3 nucleotides: TGTGCCAGCAGCTTCAGCGGGGGGAACTCTGGGGCCAACGTCCTGACTTTC.

The chain carries TRBV5-6 and TRBJ1-6; no reliable D call. This CDR3 spans 12 amino acids. CDR1 and CDR2 (germline): SGHDT, YYEEEE. Trimming took off 0 bases at V and 9 bases at J, with 4 bases between the two ends. CDR3: CASSLGTSPLHF. CDR3 nucleotides: TGTGCCAGCAGCTTGGGGACTTCACCCCTCCACTTT. Full variable domain (outside the CDR3, taken from reference TRBV5-6 and TRBJ1-6): DAGVTQSPTHLIKTRGQQVTLRCSPKSGHDTVSWYQQALGQGPQFIFQYYEEEERQRGNFPDRFSGHQFPNYSSELNVNALLLGDSALYLCASSLGTSPLHFGNGTRLTVT.